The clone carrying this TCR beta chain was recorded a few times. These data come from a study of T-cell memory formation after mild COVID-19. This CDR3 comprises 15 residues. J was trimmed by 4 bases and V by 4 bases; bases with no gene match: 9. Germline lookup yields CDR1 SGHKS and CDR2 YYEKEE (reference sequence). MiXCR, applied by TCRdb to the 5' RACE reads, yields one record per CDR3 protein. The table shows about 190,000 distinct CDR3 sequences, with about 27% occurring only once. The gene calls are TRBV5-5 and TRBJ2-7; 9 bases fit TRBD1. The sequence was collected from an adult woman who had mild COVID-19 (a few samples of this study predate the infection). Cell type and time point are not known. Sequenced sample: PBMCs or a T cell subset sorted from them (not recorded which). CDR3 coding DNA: TGTGCCAGCAGCACCCTCACCGGGACAGGGTACGAGCAGTACTTC. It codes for CASSTLTGTGYEQYF.